The next 27 T cell receptor beta chains were all read from a single sample in a study of human T cells and chemical hapten exposure. Described time point: patch test 1, 2 weeks after DPC sensitization. Treatment defined: therapeutic diphenylcyclopropenone sensitization with weekly scalp DPC. TCRdb redid the calling of the RACE reads with MiXCR, one entry per CDR3 protein. This sample has just under 350,000 distinct CDR3 sequences; around 7% occur once, and the top ten carry about 8%. Sequences were derived from whole blood, sampled in connection with sensitization to the hapten diphenylcyclopropenone (DPC). The receptors come from a woman under 30 with alopecia areata. Some clones in this sample may be carry-over from other donors' samples.

Concerning this clonotype itself: An end of the junction does not agree with germline; a read error may underlie this. The chain couples TRBV20-1 to TRBJ1-5, with unresolved D. There are 12 residues in the CDR3. The V gene's germline CDR1 is DFQATT and CDR2 SNEGSKA (reference sequence). The CDR3 DNA is TGCAGTGCTAGAGTTCAGAGCCAGCACCAGCATTTT. Amino acid sequence: CSARVQSQHQHF.

This clonotype was detected many times. This chain links TRBV4-1 with TRBJ1-4; unclear D gene. CDR3 length equals 16 residues. V lost 0 bases and J lost 3, with 11 bases in between. CDR1 is MGHRA and CDR2 is YSYEKL in the germline V gene. The CDR3 DNA reads TGCGCCAGCAGCCAAGATCCTGTCGCGGCTAATGAAAAACTGTTTTTT. Translated, it gives CASSQDPVAANEKLFF.

V and J are TRBV24-1 and TRBJ2-5; D is ambiguous. The V and J ends lost 1 base and 5 bases respectively, with 10 bases between them. This CDR3 region has 14 residues. Germline loops: CDR1 KGHDR, CDR2 SFDVKD. This CDR3 is CATSDFEGLETQYF. The CDR3 region has the DNA TGTGCCACCAGTGATTTTGAAGGTTTGGAGACCCAGTACTTC.

The J gene is TRBJ2-3, the V gene TRBV5-6; 11 nucleotides agree with TRBD1. The CDR3 has 15 amino acids. Germline V gives CDR1 SGHDT, CDR2 YYEEEE. The junction had 2 bases not matched to a gene; V was cut back by 3 bases and J by 2 bases. The CDR3 is CASSWTGGDTDTQYF. The CDR3 nucleotides read TGTGCCAGCAGCTGGACAGGGGGCGACACAGATACGCAGTATTTT. The variable domain in full, with the rest retrieved from reference TRBV5-6 and TRBJ2-3, is DAGVTQSPTHLIKTRGQQVTLRCSPKSGHDTVSWYQQALGQGPQFIFQYYEEEERQRGNFPDRFSGHQFPNYSSELNVNALLLGDSALYLCASSWTGGDTDTQYFGPGTRLTVL.

This clonotype came up many times. This rearrangement joins TRBV4-1 to TRBJ1-6, with a tentative D call TRBD1 (6 bases). The V end lost 4 bases, the J end lost 9 bases, and 10 bases lay between the germline ends. The CDR3 spans 13 residues. CDR1 is MGHRA and CDR2 is YSYEKL in the germline V gene. The chain's CDR3 is CASSPTGPSPLHF. CDR3 bases: TGCGCCAGCAGCCCGACAGGCCCTTCACCCCTCCACTTT.

This sequence joins TRBV6-6 and TRBJ1-2; no clear D gene. The germline V gene has CDR1 MNHNY and CDR2 SVGAGI (reference sequence). Trimming stripped 0 bases from V and 2 bases from J, with 7 bases between. The length of the CDR3 is 14 residues. CDR3: CASSYSGKNYGYTF. As DNA, the CDR3 is TGTGCCAGCAGTTACTCAGGGAAAAACTATGGCTACACCTTC.

This clonotype was observed a few times. The V and J genes are TRBV12-3 or TRBV12-4 and TRBJ1-1; D remains ambiguous. The length of the CDR3 is 13 residues. With 5 bases removed from V and 7 bases from J, the gap between germline ends came to 14 bases. For the CDR3, the DNA is TGTGCCAGCAGTGTGGACGGTTTTAATGAAGCTTTCTTT. Protein: CASSVDGFNEAFF.

This clonotype was seen a handful of times. The chain combines TRBV7-2 with TRBJ1-3; the D gene is possibly TRBD1 (5 bases). The CDR3 is 15 residues long. With 1 base removed from V and 1 base from J, the gap between germline ends came to 8 bases. The germline V gene has CDR1 SGHTA and CDR2 FQGNSA. The CDR3 nucleotides are TGTGCCAGCAGCTTAGTCTCAGGGTCTGGAAACACCATATATTTT. Protein: CASSLVSGSGNTIYF.

The CDR3 bases are TGCAGTGCTAGCAGCAGGCAGGGAACCTTTGAAGCTTTCTTT. Encoded protein: CSASSRQGTFEAFF. This rearrangement joins TRBV20-1 to TRBJ1-1; D perhaps matches TRBD1 (5 bases). V was pared by 3 bases and J by 7 bases, with 18 bases between. The CDR3 is 14 residues long. Germline CDR1 and CDR2: DFQATT and SNEGSKA (reference sequence).

The chain carries TRBV6-2 or TRBV6-3 and TRBJ1-5; the D gene is possibly TRBD1 (6 bases). The CDR3 has 15 amino acids. Germline loops: CDR1 MNHEY, CDR2 SVGEGT. V lost 6 bases, J lost 5 bases, and 17 bases lay in between. The CDR3 DNA is TGTGCCAGCAGCCCCAGCGGACAGCCCTATCAGCCCCAGCATTTT. Its protein product is CASSPSGQPYQPQHF.

V usage is TRBV13 and J usage is TRBJ1-4; TRBD1 matches 11 bases. With 6 bases clipped from V and 8 bases from J, the junction kept 8 bases outside the gene matches. The germline CDR1 and CDR2 sequences are PRHDT and FYEKMQ (reference sequence). CDR3 size: 15 residues. The CDR3 spells CASSTGGTGGEKLFF. In DNA, the CDR3 is TGTGCCAGCAGTACAGGCGGGACAGGGGGAGAAAAACTGTTTTTT.

V is TRBV10-3 and J is TRBJ1-5; maybe TRBD1 (5 bases). The CDR3 contains 13 residues. Germline V gene sequence: CDR1 ENHRY, CDR2 SYGVKD. V lost 7 bases to trimming and J lost 8 bases, with 15 bases between them. The CDR3 reads CAITPGLEEPQHF. DNA of the CDR3: TGTGCCATCACTCCAGGGTTAGAGGAGCCCCAGCATTTT.

The sample holds many counts of this clonotype. This rearrangement joins TRBV10-3 to TRBJ2-3; 7 bases line up with TRBD2. The CDR3 is 15 amino acids. Germline V gene lookup returns CDR1 ENHRY and CDR2 SYGVKD. J was trimmed by 0 bases and V by 6 bases; bases with no gene match: 6. CDR3 sequence reads: CAISKLAQSTDTQYF. The DNA of the CDR3 is TGTGCCATCAGCAAACTAGCGCAGAGCACAGATACGCAGTATTTT.

This clonotype was recorded a few times. The rearrangement uses TRBV12-3 or TRBV12-4 and TRBJ1-5, with 9 positions matching TRBD1. Trimming removed 7 bases from V and 6 bases from J; junction bases left unmatched: 10. The CDR3 contains 15 residues. The CDR3 reads CASTQGDRVGQPQHF. The CDR3 DNA reads TGTGCCAGCACCCAGGGGGACAGGGTAGGTCAGCCCCAGCATTTT.

Ten or more counts support this clonotype. This chain uses TRBV7-2 with TRBJ1-4; no clear D. The ends were cut back, 1 base at V and 3 bases at J, with 9 bases in the middle. This CDR3 is 15 amino acids long. CDR1 and CDR2 (germline): SGHTA, FQGNSA. DNA for the CDR3: TGTGCCAGCAGCTTAGGTGGCAGTCCTAATGAAAAACTGTTTTTT. It specifies CASSLGGSPNEKLFF. The variable domain in full, completed from reference TRBV7-2 and TRBJ1-4, reads GAGVSQSPSNKVTEKGKDVELRCDPISGHTALYWYRQSLGQGLEFLIYFQGNSAPDKSGLPSDRFSAERTGGSVSTLTIQRTQQEDSAVYLCASSLGGSPNEKLFFGSGTQLSVL.

The V call is TRBV7-2, the J call TRBJ1-2, with 8 bases identical to TRBD1. Looked up from germline, CDR1 is SGHTA and CDR2 is FQGNSA. With 1 base clipped from V and 1 base from J, the junction kept 2 bases outside the gene matches. There are 15 residues in the CDR3. CDR3: CASSLGTGFNYGYTF. The CDR3, as DNA: TGTGCCAGCAGCTTAGGGACAGGGTTTAACTATGGCTACACCTTC. Full variable domain (outside the CDR3, taken from reference TRBV7-2 and TRBJ1-2): GAGVSQSPSNKVTEKGKDVELRCDPISGHTALYWYRQSLGQGLEFLIYFQGNSAPDKSGLPSDRFSAERTGGSVSTLTIQRTQQEDSAVYLCASSLGTGFNYGYTFGSGTRLTVV.

This clonotype was seen ten or more times. V is TRBV7-9 and J is TRBJ2-2; TRBD1 is a possible D gene (6 bases). From germline, CDR1 is SEHNR and CDR2 FQNEAQ (reference sequence). V was pared by 7 bases and J by 0 bases, with 12 bases between. The CDR3 totals 15 residues. The CDR3 DNA reads TGTGCCAGCAACCCGGACAGAACGAACACCGGGGAGCTGTTTTTT. Protein: CASNPDRTNTGELFF.

This chain uses TRBV9 with TRBJ2-5, with D perhaps TRBD1 (6 bases). This CDR3 contains 16 residues. V shed 0 bases and J shed 4 bases, with 16 bases lying between them. The germline gives CDR1 SGDLS, CDR2 YYNGEE. CDR3 in amino acids: CASSVGNLGAGETQYF. The CDR3 DNA reads as TGTGCCAGCAGCGTAGGGAATCTGGGGGCCGGAGAGACCCAGTACTTC.

This sequence joins TRBV29-1 and TRBJ2-7, with 7 bases matching TRBD1. The germline V gene encodes CDR1 SQVTM and CDR2 ANQGSEA. This CDR3 contains 12 residues. V was pared by 6 bases and J by 9 bases, with 11 bases of the junction left unmatched. CDR3 DNA sequence: TGCAGCGTGGGACAAAACAGGGGTCGGCAGTACTTC. Translating it yields CSVGQNRGRQYF.

This clonotype appeared many times. This chain joins TRBV7-9 and TRBJ1-1; tentatively, D is TRBD1 (5 bases). CDR1 and CDR2 (germline): SEHNR, FQNEAQ (reference sequence). Trimming stripped 1 base from V and 1 base from J, with 13 bases between. The CDR3 totals 16 residues. The CDR3 DNA reads TGTGCCAGCAGCTTAGGGTTCGCCGGGGGGAACACTGAAGCTTTCTTT. Its translation is CASSLGFAGGNTEAFF.

This clonotype was observed a few times. The chain has TRBV2 and TRBJ2-3; 9 bases are shared with TRBD1. CDR1 and CDR2 (germline): SNHLY, FYNNEI. This CDR3 has 13 amino acids. Trimming cost V 6 bases and J 6 bases; bases outside gene matches: 4. The DNA for the CDR3 is TGTGCCAGCAGATCGACAGGGGGTGATACGCAGTATTTT. Amino acid sequence: CASRSTGGDTQYF.

In this sample, this clonotype turned up a few times. The chain employs TRBV5-1 and TRBJ2-7; 9 bases match TRBD1. Germline V gene data show CDR1 as SGHRS and CDR2 as YFSETQ. V trimming: 2 bases; J trimming: 4 bases; junction bases outside the gene matches: 7. The CDR3 has 15 residues. The CDR3 here is CASSFRTGAGYEQYF. In DNA form, the CDR3 reads TGCGCCAGCAGCTTTAGGACAGGGGCTGGGTACGAGCAGTACTTC.

The CDR3 sequence: CASSPNPGVRALTDTQYF. The CDR3 DNA is TGTGCCAGCAGTCCAAACCCCGGGGTCCGAGCGCTCACAGATACGCAGTATTTT. J is TRBJ2-3 and V is TRBV28; TRBD2 might be the D (5 bases). V was clipped by 5 bases and J by 2 bases, with 23 bases between them. CDR1 and CDR2 (germline): MDHEN, SYDVKM. The CDR3 has 18 amino acids.

This clonotype appeared a few times. The chain combines TRBV6-6 with TRBJ2-7; D might be TRBD1 (5 bases). Trimming cost V 6 bases and J 6 bases, with 15 bases left between them. This CDR3 comprises 13 residues. Per the germline V gene, CDR1 is MNHNY and CDR2 is SVGAGI (reference sequence). For the CDR3, the DNA is TGTGCCAGCAGCCGGGCAGGGAAAAGCGAGCAGTACTTC. Encoded protein: CASSRAGKSEQYF.

This clonotype occurred many times. The chain recombines TRBV4-1 with TRBJ2-1; D ambiguous. V gave up 7 bases and J gave up 1 base, with 11 bases separating them. The germline gives CDR1 MGHRA, CDR2 YSYEKL. The CDR3 runs to 14 residues. The CDR3 region is CASTPGVSYNEQFF. The CDR3 DNA follows: TGCGCCAGCACCCCTGGGGTTTCCTACAATGAGCAGTTCTTC.

This clonotype was counted only a few times. The rearrangement links TRBV11-2 to TRBJ2-7; a weak D match, TRBD1 (6 bases). Germline V gene lookup returns CDR1 SGHAT and CDR2 FQNNGV. V gave up 5 bases and J gave up 1 base, with 15 bases separating them. The CDR3 extends over 15 amino acids. The CDR3 DNA is TGTGCCAGCAGCCCCCGGGACACCCGGTCCTACGAGCAGTACTTC. Protein: CASSPRDTRSYEQYF.

The chain employs TRBV27 and TRBJ1-1; maybe TRBD1 (5 bases). Trimming removed 8 bases at V and 1 base at J, with 14 bases between. The germline gives CDR1 MNHEY, CDR2 SMNVEV (reference sequence). The CDR3 contains 14 residues. CDR3 residues: CASRLGGSNTEAFF. CDR3 sequence (DNA): TGTGCCAGCCGGTTGGGGGGATCGAACACTGAAGCTTTCTTT.